This TCR beta chain was captured in a study of PD-1 blockade in classical Hodgkin lymphoma (TCRdb year 2020). A note on the overall study: Nivolumab dosing was 3 mg/kg intravenously every 2 weeks, continuing until either disease progression or unacceptable toxicity. The study used CyTOF and TCR beta sequencing to define a peripheral blood immune signature of response to PD-1 blockade in classical Hodgkin lymphoma. Overall results and qualifications from the work: Baseline TCR diversity was reported to be lower in newly diagnosed patients than in healthy donors, and even lower in relapsed/refractory patients. CD4+ but not CD8+ TCR diversity rose significantly by C4D1 (p=0.0027 vs p=0.16), most apparent in complete responders (p=0.02). Lower diversity was observed in patients in whom nivolumab was started less than 1 year after ASCT, and these patients were excluded from later analyses so that confounding by immune reconstitution would be avoided. The study was restricted to a single clinical trial cohort, and the causes of repertoire differences, possibly disease activity or prior therapy, were left undefined. Trial patients achieving complete response had baseline diversity similar to newly diagnosed patients, whereas partial responders and progressors had significantly lower diversity.

CDR1 and CDR2, per the germline V gene (reference sequence), are LNHDA and SQIVND. The CDR3 spans 14 residues, from the cysteine through the phenylalanine. The DNA shown is the 42-base CDR3, in frame from base 1. V trim: 4 bases; J trim: 6 bases; unmatched bases: 4. A note on this clone: What this receptor recognizes is not known. No base-level quality is on record; no much larger clone is a single base apart.

The time point label of this sample denotes: cycle 1 day 1 (C1D1), immediately before nivolumab initiation. Every trial patient had relapsed following autologous stem cell transplantation, and prior brentuximab vedotin exposure was what differed among cohorts A, B and C. Using a Miltenyi CD4+ T cell isolation kit, CD4+ T cells were purified from thawed PBMCs through magnetic negative selection. The trial cohort comprised more than 55 patients with relapsed/refractory classical Hodgkin lymphoma whose best overall responses were complete response, partial response or progressive disease. In the multi-cohort phase II CheckMate 205 trial, trial patients received single-agent nivolumab. An independent review committee assessed best overall response by applying the 2007 International Working Group response criteria. Trial PBMCs were collected immediately before nivolumab initiation (C1D1) and during therapy at cycle 2 day 1 and cycle 4 day 1. Peripheral blood was collected in 8 mL Vacutainer Cell Preparation Tubes, from which PBMCs were isolated by centrifugation and then cryopreserved. Purified CD4+ and CD8+ fractions were prepared only for cases in which an additional PBMC sample was available. Magnetically labelled cells were depleted on LS columns in a quadroMACS separator, and the flow-through was collected as the purified fraction.

Genomic DNA was isolated using the Qiagen DNeasy kit from unsorted PBMCs as well as from negatively selected CD4+ and CD8+ fractions. Using primers that anneal to V and J segments, immunoSEQ multiplex PCR amplified the TCR beta CDR3 regions. A synthetic immune receptor repertoire was used to minimize amplification bias, and any remaining bias was removed computationally after sequencing. Under the source paper's analysis protocol: Custom Python scripts were used to quantify repertoire diversity as the Shannon entropy index. Unsorted, CD4+ and CD8+ repertoires were examined separately, except in combined analyses, for which CD4+ and CD8+ sequences were merged in silico. Clonal expansion was defined as a frequency increase of at least 2-fold after treatment compared with C1D1, and clones undetected at baseline were assigned a pseudocount of 0.5. Singleton clones were defined as clones with 0 or 1 copy at C1D1, and non-singleton clones were defined as clones with 2 or more copies. Clones expanded in unsorted samples were labelled as CD4+, CD8+ or unknown by matching protein sequences in sorted samples from the same patient. Diversity changes from C1D1 to C4D1 were tested in paired samples using Wilcoxon tests. TCRdb provides this immuneACCESS table in a form limited to in-frame rearrangements. Some clones are lacking; in checked studies, under half of them reflect an unresolved V gene, and why the rest are absent is not known. V and J calls and clone size are given by that table; D and trimming were obtained from the DNA. The sample table holds some 4,200 clones, of which around 87% were seen once. Around 28% of the sample comes from the top ten.

Rearrangement joined TRBV19 to TRBJ1-5; the junction holds 9 bases that match TRBD1. Sequenced here: CD4+ T cells from blood, sampled at baseline. The source of this sequence is a human donor with classical Hodgkin lymphoma. The nucleotide sequence reads TGTGCCAGTAGTACGACAGGGGGAGGTCAGCCCCAGCATTTT. It encodes CASSTTGGGQPQHF.